This T cell receptor (beta chain) is from a study of radiotherapy plus CTLA-4 blockade in lung cancer. Sequenced by immunoSEQ multiplex PCR; TCRdb stores in-frame clones only, minus some. The sample lists approximately 60,000 clones, around 77% occurring once. Patients in the study, people with chemo-refractory metastatic non-small-cell lung cancer, received focal radiation plus ipilimumab CTLA-4 blockade. The sample was peripheral blood, taken from a patient treated with radiotherapy plus ipilimumab. The TCR originated in a human donor with non-small cell lung cancer who had a complete response to radiotherapy plus ipilimumab.

This chain's CDR3 is CASSLVGFGYRNEQFF. As DNA, the CDR3 is TGTGCCAGCAGCTTGGTGGGGTTCGGTTATCGCAATGAGCAGTTCTTC. This chain connects TRBV5-4 to TRBJ2-1; D is unclear. Trimming left V 0 bases short and J 6 bases short, with 16 bases between. The CDR3 has 16 residues. The germline V gene encodes CDR1 SGHNT and CDR2 YYREEE (reference sequence).